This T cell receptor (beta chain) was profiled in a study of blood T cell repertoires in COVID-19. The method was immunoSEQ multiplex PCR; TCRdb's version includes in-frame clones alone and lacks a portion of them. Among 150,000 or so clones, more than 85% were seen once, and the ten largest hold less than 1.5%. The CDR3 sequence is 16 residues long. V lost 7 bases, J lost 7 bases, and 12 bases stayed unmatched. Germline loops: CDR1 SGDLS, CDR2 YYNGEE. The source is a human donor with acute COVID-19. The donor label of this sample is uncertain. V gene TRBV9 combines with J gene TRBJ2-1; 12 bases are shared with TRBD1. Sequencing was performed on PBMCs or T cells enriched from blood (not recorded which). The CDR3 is CASFPMGQGALNEQFF. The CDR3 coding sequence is TGTGCCAGCTTCCCTATGGGACAGGGGGCCCTGAATGAGCAGTTCTTC. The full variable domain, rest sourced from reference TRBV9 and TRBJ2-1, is DSGVTQTPKHLITATGQRVTLRCSPRSGDLSVYWYQQSLDQGLQFLIQYYNGEERAKGNILERFSAQQFPDLHSELNLSSLELGDSALYFCASFPMGQGALNEQFFGPGTRLTVL.